One and the same sample provided the 15 T cell receptor beta chains below, sequenced in a study of OX40 agonist ivuxolimab in advanced cancers. Repertoires were generated with immunoSEQ multiplex PCR, while TCRdb's copy carries only in-frame clones and drops some. The sample holds 100,000 or so clones, 80% to 90% seen once. Material: CD4+ or CD8+ T cells sorted from blood, obtained in a trial of the OX40 agonist ivuxolimab. The source of these receptors is an adult with an advanced solid tumor such as melanoma, head and neck, liver or kidney cancer.

The chain is built from TRBV7-6 and TRBJ1-4; D may be TRBD1 (5 bases). The CDR3 sequence is 14 residues long. Germline V gene sequence: CDR1 SGHVS, CDR2 FNYEAQ. Trimming pared 4 bases from V and 5 bases from J, leaving 11 bases between. CDR3 sequence reads: CASSSWGGNEKLFF. The CDR3, as DNA: TGTGCCAGCAGCTCCTGGGGCGGGAATGAAAAACTGTTTTTT.

The chain joins TRBV4-1 to TRBJ1-2; D might be TRBD1 (6 bases). CDR1 MGHRA and CDR2 YSYEKL come from the germline V gene. V shed 0 bases and J shed 3 bases, with 14 bases lying between them. The CDR3 runs 16 residues. The CDR3 nucleotides are TGCGCCAGCAGCCAAGAAACCGCCGGGACATACTATGGCTACACCTTC. It translates to CASSQETAGTYYGYTF.

This rearrangement joins TRBV29-1 to TRBJ2-2; TRBD2 aligns across 13 bases. The CDR3 is 17 residues long. Germline CDR1 is SQVTM and CDR2 is ANQGSEA. V shed 6 bases and J 0 bases; nucleotides not matched to a gene: 7. CDR3 DNA: TGCAGCGTCCGAAAAGGACTAGCGGGAGCGAACACCGGGGAGCTGTTTTTT. Translation: CSVRKGLAGANTGELFF.

For the CDR3, the DNA is TGTGCCAGCAGCCAGGGGGGTTCTCCCGGGTCCGAGCAGTACTTC. Protein: CASSQGGSPGSEQYF. The chain recombines TRBV7-3 with TRBJ2-7; D is perhaps TRBD1 (7 bases). The CDR3 contains 15 residues. Trimming took off 5 bases at V and 6 bases at J, with 20 bases between the two ends. Germline V gene data show CDR1 as SGHTA and CDR2 as FQGTGA.

V usage is TRBV2 and J usage is TRBJ1-1; D perhaps matches TRBD1 (6 bases). The germline CDR1 and CDR2 sequences are SNHLY and FYNNEI. This CDR3 contains 14 residues. Deletions cut 2 bases from V and 0 bases from J, with 7 bases between. CDR3 amino acids: CASSERGVNTEAFF. CDR3 sequence (DNA): TGTGCCAGCAGTGAAAGGGGGGTGAACACTGAAGCTTTCTTT.

The gene calls are TRBV5-4 and TRBJ2-3; TRBD1 aligns across 8 bases. CDR1 SGHNT and CDR2 YYREEE come from the germline V gene (reference sequence). The V segment lost 0 bases and the J segment 6 bases; nucleotides outside the gene matches: 3. CDR3 length: 14 amino acids. This chain's CDR3 is CASSLEQGGDTQYF. CDR3 nucleotide sequence: TGTGCCAGCAGCTTGGAACAGGGGGGCGATACGCAGTATTTT.

V and J are TRBV10-3 and TRBJ1-1; tentatively, D is TRBD1 (6 bases). The CDR3 covers 15 residues. With 3 bases removed from V and 1 base from J, the gap between germline ends came to 12 bases. Per germline, CDR1 ENHRY and CDR2 SYGVKD. In DNA form, the CDR3 reads TGTGCCATCAGTGATGGGGGGCGTGGGAACACTGAAGCTTTCTTT. Translation gives CAISDGGRGNTEAFF.

The V gene is TRBV6-1, the J gene TRBJ1-2; D may be TRBD1 (5 bases). Germline CDR1 MNHNS, CDR2 SASEGT. Trimming shortened V by 10 bases and J by 7 bases, and 13 bases separated the two germline ends. The CDR3 is made up of 11 amino acids. The CDR3 DNA reads as TGTGCCACCAGGGATGAATTTGGCTACACCTTC. This codes for CATRDEFGYTF.

The V and J genes are TRBV29-1 and TRBJ1-2; D call uncertain. The CDR3 loop spans 12 amino acids. Germline V CDR1 and CDR2: SQVTM, ANQGSEA. Trimming took off 4 bases at V and 3 bases at J, with 9 bases between the two ends. As DNA, the CDR3 is TGCAGCGTTGGGAGGGAGGACTATGGCTACACCTTC. Its translation: CSVGREDYGYTF. Full variable domain (rest looked up from reference TRBV29-1 and TRBJ1-2): SAVISQKPSRDICQRGTSLTIQCQVDSQVTMMFWYRQQPGQSLTLIATANQGSEATYESGFVIDKFPISRPNLTFSTLTVSNMSPEDSSIYLCSVGREDYGYTFGSGTRLTVV.

The chain combines TRBV7-2 with TRBJ2-7; TRBD1 matches 7 bases. CDR3 length equals 15 residues. Germline V lookup: CDR1 SGHTA, CDR2 FQGNSA. The V and J ends lost 5 bases and 5 bases, in that order; junction bases with no gene match: 12. CDR3 protein: CASSPLGTDRNEQYF. In DNA, the CDR3 is TGTGCCAGCAGCCCCTTAGGGACAGACCGTAACGAGCAGTACTTC.

The genes are TRBV7-2 and TRBJ2-1, with D maybe TRBD1 (6 bases). Trimming took 3 bases from V and 10 from J, leaving 19 bases between them. Germline V gene lookup returns CDR1 SGHTA and CDR2 FQGNSA. This CDR3 is 15 amino acids long. CDR3 region: CASSFPQGINVEQFF. The CDR3 bases are TGTGCCAGCAGCTTTCCTCAGGGGATTAATGTAGAGCAGTTCTTC.

V is TRBV29-1 and J is TRBJ2-5; 8 positions match TRBD2. The J segment lost 2 bases and the V segment lost 3 bases, leaving 5 bases of the junction unmatched. CDR3 size: 14 residues. Per germline, CDR1 SQVTM and CDR2 ANQGSEA. Here the CDR3 reads CSVDPREGQETQYF. DNA for the CDR3: TGCAGCGTTGACCCCCGGGAGGGGCAAGAGACCCAGTACTTC. The full variable domain, rest sourced from reference TRBV29-1 and TRBJ2-5, is SAVISQKPSRDICQRGTSLTIQCQVDSQVTMMFWYRQQPGQSLTLIATANQGSEATYESGFVIDKFPISRPNLTFSTLTVSNMSPEDSSIYLCSVDPREGQETQYFGPGTRLLVL.

CDR3 in amino acids: CASHGQRTSGANVLTF. The DNA of the CDR3 is TGTGCCAGCCATGGTCAACGAACCTCTGGGGCCAACGTCCTGACTTTC. The chain uses TRBV2 and TRBJ2-6; no clear D gene. V was trimmed by 8 bases and J by 0 bases, leaving 14 bases between them. The CDR3 covers 16 residues. Germline V gives CDR1 SNHLY, CDR2 FYNNEI.

The table lists this clone with a count of one. This sequence joins TRBV14 and TRBJ2-2; 7 positions agree with TRBD1. With 4 bases clipped from V and 2 bases from J, the junction kept 7 bases outside the gene matches. This CDR3 is built from 16 residues. Germline V gene data show CDR1 as SGHDN and CDR2 as FVKESK. CDR3 nucleotides: TGTGCCAGCAGCCTCCGGACAGGAGTTAACACCGGGGAGCTGTTTTTT. Encoded protein: CASSLRTGVNTGELFF.

The chain recombines TRBV19 with TRBJ1-2, with no clear D. There are 16 residues in the CDR3. The germline CDR1 and CDR2 sequences are LNHDA and SQIVND (reference sequence). V was trimmed by 7 bases and J by 5 bases, leaving 23 bases between them. The CDR3 bases are TGTGCCAGTACCCTCGCGAGATCATACCCGACGTATGGCTACACCTTC. Translation: CASTLARSYPTYGYTF.